This T cell receptor beta chain was sequenced for a study of T-cell reconstitution after alpha-beta-depleted transplantation in children. Unique molecular identifiers were incorporated when the TCRbeta library was constructed. A single record per CDR3 protein comes from TCRdb applying MiXCR to the PCR reads. This table has under 450,000 distinct CDR3 sequences, 10% to 15% appearing once. This TCR was recovered from a human donor who donated a stem cell graft to a child with Fanconi anemia. The source was PBMCs, collected from the stem cell graft.

The CDR3 DNA reads TGTGCCACCAGCGGCCTTGTACAAACCGGGGAGCTGTTTTTT. Translated, it gives CATSGLVQTGELFF. The chain combines TRBV15 with TRBJ2-2; no clear D gene. Germline V CDR1 and CDR2: LNHNV, YYDKDF (reference sequence). Between the trimmed V and J ends, which lost 5 bases and 5 bases, there was a span of 12 bases. This CDR3 is built from 14 residues. Drawing the rest from reference TRBV15 and TRBJ2-2, the complete variable domain is DAMVIQNPRYQVTQFGKPVTLSCSQTLNHNVMYWYQQKSSQAPKLLFHYYDKDFNNEADTPDNFQSRRPNTSFCFLDIRSPGLGDTAMYLCATSGLVQTGELFFGEGSRLTVL.